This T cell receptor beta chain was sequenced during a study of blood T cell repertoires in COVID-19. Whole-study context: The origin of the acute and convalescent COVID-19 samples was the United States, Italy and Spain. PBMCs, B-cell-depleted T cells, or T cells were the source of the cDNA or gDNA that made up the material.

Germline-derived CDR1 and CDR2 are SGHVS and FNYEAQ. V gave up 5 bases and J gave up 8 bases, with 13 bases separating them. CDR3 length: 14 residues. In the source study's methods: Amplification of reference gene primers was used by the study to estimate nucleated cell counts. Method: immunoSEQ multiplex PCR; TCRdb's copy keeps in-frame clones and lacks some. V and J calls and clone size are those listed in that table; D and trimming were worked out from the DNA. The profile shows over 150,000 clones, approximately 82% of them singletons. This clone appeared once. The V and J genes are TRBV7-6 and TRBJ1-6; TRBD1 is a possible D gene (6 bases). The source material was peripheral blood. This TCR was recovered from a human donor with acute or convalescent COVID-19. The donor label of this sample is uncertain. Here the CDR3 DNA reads TGTGCCAGCAGCATTGACAGGAATCATTCACCCCTCCACTTT. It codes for CASSIDRNHSPLHF. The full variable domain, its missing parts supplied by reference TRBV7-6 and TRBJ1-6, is GAGVSQSPRYKVTKRGQDVALRCDPISGHVSLYWYRQALGQGPEFLTYFNYEAQQDKSGLPNDRFSAERPEGSISTLTIQRTEQRDSAMYRCASSIDRNHSPLHFGNGTRLTVT.